The 11 T cell receptor beta chains presented below share a single source sample, sequenced in a study of T cell responses to AZD1222 COVID-19 vaccine. The assay was immunoSEQ multiplex PCR, and TCRdb's table has in-frame clones only and misses some. The sample has 150,000 to 200,000 clones, 91% seen once. The sequencing used peripheral blood, collected on day 0 of AZD1222 vaccination. The receptors stem from an adult in good health.

The count of this clone is one. The CDR3 sequence: CASSPRGPINTEAFF. The CDR3 DNA is TGCGCCAGCAGCCCCAGGGGGCCCATCAACACTGAAGCTTTCTTT. The genes are TRBV5-1 and TRBJ1-1; TRBD1 matches 8 bases. Trimming at V came to 4 bases and at J to 2 bases, leaving 7 bases not matched to a gene. The CDR3 totals 15 residues. Germline-derived CDR1 and CDR2 are SGHRS and YFSETQ.

The chain links TRBV6-1 to TRBJ1-4; 7 bases line up with TRBD1. The CDR3 contains 13 residues. V gave up 2 bases and J gave up 7 bases; unmatched junction bases: 1. CDR1 is MNHNS and CDR2 is SASEGT in the germline V gene. CDR3 sequence: CASSEQGGEKLFF. CDR3 DNA sequence: TGTGCCAGCAGTGAACAGGGGGGTGAAAAACTGTTTTTT.

The V gene is TRBV4-3, the J gene TRBJ2-7, with TRBD2 matching 9 bases. V was pared by 1 base and J by 0 bases, with 1 base of the junction left unmatched. The CDR3 sequence is 15 residues long. Per germline, CDR1 LGHNA and CDR2 YSLEER. CDR3 coding DNA: TGCGCCAGCAGCCAAGGACTAGCGGTCTCCTACGAGCAGTACTTC. This encodes CASSQGLAVSYEQYF.

The chain has TRBV5-1 and TRBJ2-2; 9 bases align to TRBD2. Trimming at V came to 2 bases and at J to 7 bases, leaving 6 bases not matched to a gene. Germline V gives CDR1 SGHRS, CDR2 YFSETQ. This CDR3 region has 15 residues. CDR3 amino acids: CASSLIAGAGGELFF. The DNA for the CDR3 is TGCGCCAGCAGCTTAATAGCGGGAGCGGGCGGGGAGCTGTTTTTT.

Here the CDR3 DNA reads TGTGCCAGCAGTGGGACAGGCTCTTCGAACACTGAAGCTTTCTTT. Residues: CASSGTGSSNTEAFF. The chain joins TRBV28 to TRBJ1-1; 8 bases are a match to TRBD1. The CDR3 totals 15 residues. Per germline, CDR1 MDHEN and CDR2 SYDVKM. V shed 5 bases, J shed 1 base, and the junction held 6 bases outside the gene matches.

The J gene is TRBJ2-1, the V gene TRBV7-3; TRBD2 agrees at 7 bases. J was trimmed by 7 bases and V by 4 bases; bases with no gene match: 7. The CDR3 is 14 amino acids. CDR1 SGHTA and CDR2 FQGTGA come from the germline V gene. CDR3 amino acids: CASSSVAGVNEQFF. The CDR3 DNA reads as TGTGCCAGCAGCTCCGTCGCGGGAGTAAATGAGCAGTTCTTC.

This rearrangement joins TRBV2 to TRBJ2-3; maybe TRBD2 (5 bases). Trimming took 11 bases from V and 6 from J, leaving 18 bases between them. Germline loops: CDR1 SNHLY, CDR2 FYNNEI. The CDR3 is made up of 13 amino acids. CDR3 loop: CAASREGRDTQYF. The CDR3 DNA follows: TGTGCCGCTAGCCGAGAGGGCCGTGATACGCAGTATTTT. The entire variable domain, with the rest obtained from reference TRBV2 and TRBJ2-3, is as follows: EPEVTQTPSHQVTQMGQEVILRCVPISNHLYFYWYRQILGQKVEFLVSFYNNEISEKSEIFDDQFSVERPDGSNFTLKIRSTKLEDSAMYFCAASREGRDTQYFGPGTRLTVL.

This clone was found once. This chain uses TRBV9 with TRBJ1-1; D unclear. The CDR3 loop spans 13 amino acids. Germline CDR1 SGDLS, CDR2 YYNGEE. V lost 0 bases, J lost 4 bases, and 7 bases lay in between. The CDR3 nucleotides are TGTGCCAGCAGCGTAGCCCAGAGCACTGAAGCTTTCTTT. Translated, it gives CASSVAQSTEAFF.

This chain connects TRBV4-2 to TRBJ2-1; D possibly corresponds to TRBD2 (6 bases). The CDR3 loop spans 16 amino acids. V shed 3 bases and J shed 2 bases, with 14 bases lying between them. Per germline, CDR1 LGHNA and CDR2 YNFKEQ. The CDR3 DNA is TGTGCCAGCAGCCAGAGGTCTAGCGATGCCTACAATGAGCAGTTCTTC. This codes for CASSQRSSDAYNEQFF.

The chain combines TRBV28 with TRBJ2-5, with 9 bases that match TRBD2. This CDR3 has 16 amino acids. V was pared by 3 bases and J by 2 bases, with 7 bases of the junction left unmatched. Looked up from germline, CDR1 is MDHEN and CDR2 is SYDVKM. CDR3 sequence: CASSFQASGTQETQYF. CDR3 bases: TGTGCCAGCAGTTTCCAGGCTAGCGGGACTCAAGAGACCCAGTACTTC.

The genes are TRBV6-5 and TRBJ1-1; D gene ambiguous. The CDR3 loop spans 11 amino acids. Per the germline V gene, CDR1 is MNHEY and CDR2 is SVGAGI. Between the trimmed V and J ends, which lost 8 bases and 4 bases, there was a span of 8 bases. CDR3 in DNA: TGTGCCAGCCTCGGGGTCACTGAAGCTTTCTTT. This encodes CASLGVTEAFF.